A selection of T cell receptor beta chains follows, all from one sample in a study of neurological immune-mediated disorders. TCRdb reprocessed the 5' RACE reads via MiXCR and lists one record per CDR3 protein. The sample holds 31,000 or so distinct CDR3 sequences, about an eighth seen once. Sample: CD4+ T cells from blood. These receptors came from a female donor with HTLV-1-associated myelopathy (HAM/TSP). Each CDR3 is given with its conserved first and last residue. The D gene is left open where the match is weak. Clone size appears in some rows only: once, few, many, or a class for an expanded clone.

cdr3_length,j_call,v_call,clone_size,d_call,cdr3_nt,cdr3_aa
13,TRBJ2-1,TRBV24-1,many,.,TGTGCCACCAGTGAATCGGGGCTCGGTGAGCAGTTCTTC,CATSESGLGEQFF
15,TRBJ2-2,TRBV20-1,many,.,TGCAGTGCTAGAATGGAGGGGGCTAACACCGGGGAGCTGTTTTTT,CSARMEGANTGELFF
16,TRBJ1-6,TRBV20-1,many,.,TGCAGTGCTAGAGATCTGAAGGGATCAGGCAATTCACCCCTCCACTTT,CSARDLKGSGNSPLHF
13,TRBJ2-7,TRBV7-2,many,.,TGTGCCAGCAGCTTAGGGACAGAATACGAGCAGTACTTC,CASSLGTEYEQYF
13,TRBJ1-3,TRBV27,many,.,TGTGCCAGCAGGAGCCTGTCTGGAAACACCATATATTTT,CASRSLSGNTIYF
12,TRBJ2-2,TRBV7-9,many,.,TGTGCCAGCAGCATAGTAACCGGGGAGCTGTTTTTT,CASSIVTGELFF
12,TRBJ2-3,TRBV24-1,many,.,TGTGCCACCAGTGGAGAGTGGAATACGCAGTATTTT,CATSGEWNTQYF
15,TRBJ2-7,TRBV20-1,many,TRBD2,TGCAGTGCCCCTGTCGGGGCTAGCGGGGGTTACGAGCAGTACTTC,CSAPVGASGGYEQYF
12,TRBJ1-1,TRBV3-1,many,TRBD1,TGTGCCAGCAGACGGGACAGTCGTCAAGCTTTCTTT,CASRRDSRQAFF
14,TRBJ2-1,TRBV29-1,many,TRBD2,TGCAGCGTGGGGGGCGGGAGGACCTACAATGAGCAGTTCTTC,CSVGGGRTYNEQFF
15,TRBJ2-3,TRBV2,.,TRBD2,TGTGCCAGCAGTGAAGGGACGGGAGGGGCAGATACGCAGTATTTT,CASSEGTGGADTQYF
12,TRBJ1-5,TRBV6-1,.,.,TGTGCCAGCAGCGCAAAACCGGGGCCCCAGCATTTT,CASSAKPGPQHF
13,TRBJ1-6,TRBV28,many,.,TGTGCCAGCAGCGATATCTATAATTCACCCCTCCACTTT,CASSDIYNSPLHF
12,TRBJ2-7,TRBV5-6,many,.,TGTGCCAGCAGAGGGCTCTCCTACGAGCAGTACTTC,CASRGLSYEQYF
14,TRBJ2-7,TRBV29-1,many,TRBD1,TGCAGCGTTACCCGGGACAGGGAACCTTACGAGCAGTACTTC,CSVTRDREPYEQYF
13,TRBJ2-1,TRBV5-1,many,TRBD2,TGCGCCAGCAGCAAGCGGGAGGGCAATGAGCAGTTCTTC,CASSKREGNEQFF
13,TRBJ2-3,TRBV30,many,.,TGTGCCTGGAGTGTCCCGGGGACAGATACGCAGTATTTT,CAWSVPGTDTQYF
11,TRBJ2-7,TRBV20-1,many,.,TGCAGTGCTAGTCTGGACTACGAGCAGTACTTC,CSASLDYEQYF
14,TRBJ2-7,TRBV16,many,.,TGTGCCAGCAGCCAATCGCAGGACTCCTACGAGCAGTACTTC,CASSQSQDSYEQYF
15,TRBJ1-6,TRBV28,.,.,TGTGCCAGCAGTTTAGGGGGGGCGGGTAATTCACCCCTCCACTTT,CASSLGGAGNSPLHF
13,TRBJ2-7,TRBV27,many,.,TGTGCCAGCAGTTTGGAGGGCGCCCACGAGCAGTACTTC,CASSLEGAHEQYF
16,TRBJ1-4,TRBV4-1,many,.,TGCGCCAGCAGCCGGGTCCCCACAACAACTAATGAAAAACTGTTTTTT,CASSRVPTTTNEKLFF
16,TRBJ2-3,TRBV4-3,many,.,TGCGCCAGCAGCCGAGACGCGGGACTCAGCACAGATACGCAGTATTTT,CASSRDAGLSTDTQYF
15,TRBJ2-1,TRBV20-1,.,.,TGCAGTTCTAGAGTGGGGGGAAATCGGAGCAATGAGCAGTTCTTC,CSSRVGGNRSNEQFF
16,TRBJ2-7,TRBV7-9,many,.,TGTGCCAGCAGCTTAGGTCTCGGGGGTAACTCCTACGAGCAGTACTTC,CASSLGLGGNSYEQYF
19,TRBJ1-3,TRBV9,many,.,TGTGCCAGCAGCGTAACAGGGAGGTTAGGAGCCCGCTCTGGAAACACCATATATTTT,CASSVTGRLGARSGNTIYF
14,TRBJ1-5,TRBV4-1,many,.,TGCGCCAGCAGCCAATTAGGGGTAGGACAGCCCCAGCATTTT,CASSQLGVGQPQHF
13,TRBJ2-1,TRBV11-2,many,.,TGTGCCAGCAGCCAAACCCCCTCGGATGAGCAGTTCTTC,CASSQTPSDEQFF
13,TRBJ1-1,TRBV18,few,.,TGTGCCAGCTCACCACGCCGGGACACAGAAGCTTTCTTT,CASSPRRDTEAFF
14,TRBJ2-7,TRBV7-2,many,.,TGTGCCAGCAGCTCGCAGGGGAGCTCCTACGAGCAGTACTTC,CASSSQGSSYEQYF
14,TRBJ1-4,TRBV10-3,many,.,TGTGCCATCAGCGACCTGGGGACGCATGAAAAACTGTTTTTT,CAISDLGTHEKLFF